The clone carrying this T cell receptor (beta chain) was seen more than once but under ten times. Its antigen remains unknown. These data come from a study of beta chain features in type 1 diabetes. Germline values: CDR1 SEHNR, CDR2 FQNEAQ (reference sequence). The CDR3 is made up of 15 amino acids. J gave up 1 base and V 5 bases, and 7 bases lay outside the gene matches. Reverse transcribing all isolated RNA meant expressed TCRB transcripts were sequenced. TCRdb's copy holds only in-frame clones and misses some; the assay was immunoSEQ multiplex PCR. Of around 170,000 clones detected, 9% to 10% appear once; the ten largest clones hold approximately 0.7%. The study, taken as a whole, reports: Insertion counts at VDJ junctions were lower in type 1 diabetes patients, who also showed more deletions there. Shortening that was moderate but significant affected the TCRB CDR3s of Type 1 diabetes patients in all four CD4+ subsets.

The V and J genes are TRBV7-9 and TRBJ1-1; 7 nucleotides align to TRBD1. Sequencing was performed on central memory CD4+ T cells from blood. This clonotype was obtained from a woman between 25 and 40 years old with type 1 diabetes. As DNA, the CDR3 is TGTGCCAGCAGCCGAAACAGGGGAGGGAACACTGAAGCTTTCTTT. As protein: CASSRNRGGNTEAFF.